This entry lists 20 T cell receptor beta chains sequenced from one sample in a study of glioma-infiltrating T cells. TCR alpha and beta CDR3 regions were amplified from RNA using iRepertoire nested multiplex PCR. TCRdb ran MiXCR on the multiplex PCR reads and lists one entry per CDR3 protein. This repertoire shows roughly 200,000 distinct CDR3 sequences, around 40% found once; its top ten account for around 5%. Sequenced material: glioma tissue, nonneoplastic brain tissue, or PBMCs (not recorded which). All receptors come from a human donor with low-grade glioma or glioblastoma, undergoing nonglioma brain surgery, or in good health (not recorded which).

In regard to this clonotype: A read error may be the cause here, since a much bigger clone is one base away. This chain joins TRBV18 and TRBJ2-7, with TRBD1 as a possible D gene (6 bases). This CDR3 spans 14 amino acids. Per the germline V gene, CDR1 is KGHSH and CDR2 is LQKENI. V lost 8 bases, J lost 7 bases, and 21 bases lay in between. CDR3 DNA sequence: TGTGCCAGCCTGGAGGAAGGGGGTTCTGGAGAGCAGTACTTC. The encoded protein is CASLEEGGSGEQYF.

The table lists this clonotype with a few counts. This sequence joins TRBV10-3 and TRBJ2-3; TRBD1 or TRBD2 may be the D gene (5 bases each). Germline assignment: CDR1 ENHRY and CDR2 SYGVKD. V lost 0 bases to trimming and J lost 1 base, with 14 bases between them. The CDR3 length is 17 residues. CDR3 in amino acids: CAISESGWGSGTDTQYF. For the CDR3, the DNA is TGTGCCATCAGTGAGTCGGGATGGGGGAGCGGCACAGATACGCAGTATTTT.

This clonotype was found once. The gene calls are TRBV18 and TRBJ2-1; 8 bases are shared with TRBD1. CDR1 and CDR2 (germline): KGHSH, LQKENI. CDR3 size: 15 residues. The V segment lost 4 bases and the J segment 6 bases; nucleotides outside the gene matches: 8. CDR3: CASSLPVTGVNEQFF. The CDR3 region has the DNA TGTGCCAGCTCACTCCCCGTGACAGGGGTCAATGAGCAGTTCTTC.

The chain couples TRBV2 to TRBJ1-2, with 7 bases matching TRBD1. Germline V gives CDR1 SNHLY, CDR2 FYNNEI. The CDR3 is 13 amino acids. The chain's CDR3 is CVRSDRVNYGYTF. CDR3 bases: TGTGTCCGCTCAGACAGGGTGAACTATGGCTACACCTTC.

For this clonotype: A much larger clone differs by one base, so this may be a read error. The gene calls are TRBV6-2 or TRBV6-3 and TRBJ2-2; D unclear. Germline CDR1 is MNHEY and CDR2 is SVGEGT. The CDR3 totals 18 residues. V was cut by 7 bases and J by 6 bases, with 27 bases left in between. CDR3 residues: CASKSVRLRSAVAGELFF. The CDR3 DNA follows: TGTGCCAGCAAGTCGGTGAGGTTGAGGTCCGCGGTGGCCGGGGAGCTGTTTTTT.

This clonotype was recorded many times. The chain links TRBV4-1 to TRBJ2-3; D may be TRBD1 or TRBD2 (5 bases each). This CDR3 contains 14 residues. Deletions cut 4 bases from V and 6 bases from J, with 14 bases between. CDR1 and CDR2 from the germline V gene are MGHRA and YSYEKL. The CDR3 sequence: CASSRTGRPDTQYF. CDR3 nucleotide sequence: TGCGCCAGCAGCCGGACGGGACGTCCGGATACGCAGTATTTT.

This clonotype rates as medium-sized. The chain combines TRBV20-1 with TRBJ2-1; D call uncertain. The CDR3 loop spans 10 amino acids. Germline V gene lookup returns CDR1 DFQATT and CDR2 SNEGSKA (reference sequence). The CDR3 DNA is TGCAGCGTATCCTGGAATGAGCAGTTCTTC. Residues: CSVSWNEQFF.

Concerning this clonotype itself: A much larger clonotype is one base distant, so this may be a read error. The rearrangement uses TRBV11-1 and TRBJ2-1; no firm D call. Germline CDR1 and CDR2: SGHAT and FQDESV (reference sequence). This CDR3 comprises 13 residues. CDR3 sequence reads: CASSPGLINGQFF. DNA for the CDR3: TGTGCCAGCAGCCCAGGTCTGATCAATGGGCAGTTCTTC. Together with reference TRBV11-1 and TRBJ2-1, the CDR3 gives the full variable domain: EAEVAQSPRYKITEKSQAVAFWCDPISGHATLYWYRQILGQGPELLVQFQDESVVDDSQLPKDRFSAERLKGVDSTLKIQPAELGDSAMYLCASSPGLINGQFFGPGTRLTVL.

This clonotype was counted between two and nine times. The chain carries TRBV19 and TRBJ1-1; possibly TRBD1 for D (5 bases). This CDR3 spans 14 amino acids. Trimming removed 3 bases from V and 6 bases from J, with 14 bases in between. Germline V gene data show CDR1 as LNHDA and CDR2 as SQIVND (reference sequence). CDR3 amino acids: CASSIFQGSAEAFF. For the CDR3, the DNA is TGTGCCAGTAGTATTTTTCAGGGATCGGCTGAAGCTTTCTTT.

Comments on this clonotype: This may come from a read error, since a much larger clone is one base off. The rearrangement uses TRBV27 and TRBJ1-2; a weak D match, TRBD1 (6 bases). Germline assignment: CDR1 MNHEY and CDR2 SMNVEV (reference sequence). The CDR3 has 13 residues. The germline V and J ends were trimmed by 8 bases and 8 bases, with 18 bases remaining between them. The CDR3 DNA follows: TGTGCCAGCCGATGGGGGGGCCGTGAGGGCTACACCTTC. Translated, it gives CASRWGGREGYTF.

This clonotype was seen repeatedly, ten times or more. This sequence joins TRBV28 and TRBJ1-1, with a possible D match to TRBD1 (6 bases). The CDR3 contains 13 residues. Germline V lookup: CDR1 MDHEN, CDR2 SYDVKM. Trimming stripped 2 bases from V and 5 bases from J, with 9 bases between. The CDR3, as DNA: TGTGCCAGCAGTTTAACAGGGTGGACTGAAGCTTTCTTT. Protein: CASSLTGWTEAFF.

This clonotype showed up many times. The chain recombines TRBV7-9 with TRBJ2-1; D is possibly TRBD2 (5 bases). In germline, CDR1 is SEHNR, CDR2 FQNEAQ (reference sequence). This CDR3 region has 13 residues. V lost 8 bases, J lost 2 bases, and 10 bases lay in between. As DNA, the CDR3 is TGTGCCAGCTCCAGCGGTACCTACAATGAGCAGTTCTTC. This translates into CASSSGTYNEQFF. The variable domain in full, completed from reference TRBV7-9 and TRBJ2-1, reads DTGVSQNPRHKITKRGQNVTFRCDPISEHNRLYWYRQTLGQGPEFLTYFQNEAQLEKSRLLSDRFSAERPKGSFSTLEIQRTEQGDSAMYLCASSSGTYNEQFFGPGTRLTVL.

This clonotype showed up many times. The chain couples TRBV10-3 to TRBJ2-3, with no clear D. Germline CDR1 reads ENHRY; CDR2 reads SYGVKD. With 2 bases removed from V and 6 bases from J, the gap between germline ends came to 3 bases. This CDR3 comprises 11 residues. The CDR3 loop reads CAISEGDTQYF. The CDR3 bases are TGTGCCATCAGTGAGGGGGATACGCAGTATTTT.

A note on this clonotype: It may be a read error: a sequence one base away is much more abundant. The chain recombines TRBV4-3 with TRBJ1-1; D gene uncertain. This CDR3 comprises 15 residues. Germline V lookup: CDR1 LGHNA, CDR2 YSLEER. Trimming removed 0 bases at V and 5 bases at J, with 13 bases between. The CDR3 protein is CASSQDQPPGTEAFF. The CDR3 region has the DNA TGCGCCAGCAGCCAAGATCAACCGCCGGGTACTGAAGCTTTCTTT.

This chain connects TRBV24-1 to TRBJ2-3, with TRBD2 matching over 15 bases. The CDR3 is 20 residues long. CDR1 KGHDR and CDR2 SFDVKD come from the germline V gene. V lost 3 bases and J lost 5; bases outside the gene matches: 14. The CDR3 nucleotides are TGTGCCACCAGTGATCCCGGACTAGCGGGAGGGCAATTAGGAGAAGATACGCAGTATTTT. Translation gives CATSDPGLAGGQLGEDTQYF.

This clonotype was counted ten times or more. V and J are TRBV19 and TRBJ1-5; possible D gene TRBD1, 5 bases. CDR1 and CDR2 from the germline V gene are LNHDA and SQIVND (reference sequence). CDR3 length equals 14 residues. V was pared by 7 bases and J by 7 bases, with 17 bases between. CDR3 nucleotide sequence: TGTGCCAGTAATCTACAGGCTGGCGGACAGCCCCAGCATTTT. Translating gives CASNLQAGGQPQHF.

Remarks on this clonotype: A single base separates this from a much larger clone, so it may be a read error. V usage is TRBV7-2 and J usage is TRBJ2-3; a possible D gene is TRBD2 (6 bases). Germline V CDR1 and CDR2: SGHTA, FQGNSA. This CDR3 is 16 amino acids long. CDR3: CASSLNRLAITDTKYF. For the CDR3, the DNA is TGTGCCAGCAGCTTAAATAGGCTAGCGATCACAGATACGAAGTATTTT.

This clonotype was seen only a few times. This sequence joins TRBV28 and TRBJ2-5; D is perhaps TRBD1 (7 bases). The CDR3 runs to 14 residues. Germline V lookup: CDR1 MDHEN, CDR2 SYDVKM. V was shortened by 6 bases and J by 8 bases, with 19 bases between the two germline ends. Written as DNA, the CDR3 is TGTGCCAGCAGCCCTGGAGGGACAGCAGATACCCAGTACTTC. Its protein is CASSPGGTADTQYF.

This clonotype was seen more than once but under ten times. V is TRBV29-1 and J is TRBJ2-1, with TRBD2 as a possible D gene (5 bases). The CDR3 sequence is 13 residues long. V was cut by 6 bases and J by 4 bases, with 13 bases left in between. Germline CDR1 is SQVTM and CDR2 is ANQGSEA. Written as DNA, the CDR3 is TGCAGCGTGAACGGGATCCGTTACAATGAGCAGTTCTTC. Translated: CSVNGIRYNEQFF.

The CDR3 coding sequence is TGTGCCAGCAAAACCCGACAGGCTGGGGCCAACGTCCTGACTTTC. Translating gives CASKTRQAGANVLTF. This rearrangement joins TRBV6-2 or TRBV6-3 to TRBJ2-6; D perhaps matches TRBD1 (6 bases). Germline CDR1 reads MNHEY; CDR2 reads SVGEGT. V lost 7 bases and J 2 bases, leaving 12 bases between the germline ends. The CDR3 sequence is 15 residues long.